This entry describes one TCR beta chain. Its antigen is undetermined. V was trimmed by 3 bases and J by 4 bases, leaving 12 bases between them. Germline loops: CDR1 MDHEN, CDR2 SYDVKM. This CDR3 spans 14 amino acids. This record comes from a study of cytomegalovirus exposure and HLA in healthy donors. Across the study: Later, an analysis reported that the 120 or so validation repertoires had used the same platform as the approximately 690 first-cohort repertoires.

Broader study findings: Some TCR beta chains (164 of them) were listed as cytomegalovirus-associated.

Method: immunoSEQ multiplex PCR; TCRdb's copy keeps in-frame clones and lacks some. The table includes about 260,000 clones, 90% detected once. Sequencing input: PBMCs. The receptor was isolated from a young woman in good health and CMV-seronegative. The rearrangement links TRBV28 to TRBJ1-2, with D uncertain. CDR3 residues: CASSFPFTTYGYTF. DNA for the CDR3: TGTGCCAGCAGTTTCCCCTTCACCACCTATGGCTACACCTTC.